This record concerns one TCR beta chain sequence. Its antigen is not identified. The data stem from a study of Ad26.COV2.S vaccination and SARS-CoV-2 variants. In germline, CDR1 is LGHDT, CDR2 YNNKEL (reference sequence). This CDR3 has 14 amino acids. Trimming removed 1 base at V and 0 bases at J, with 6 bases between. Data came from immunoSEQ multiplex PCR; TCRdb stores just in-frame clones and leaves some out. The sample contains 500,000 or so clones, roughly 89% of which appear only once. Treatment described: around 19 received Ad26.COV2.S at low or high dose, single or two shots; 5 received placebo; per-sample allocation not given. Samples were taken on day 63 after the first vaccine or placebo injection. Study-wide findings and caveats: Spike-specific TCR breadth ran higher among vaccine recipients than placebo recipients.

The chain links TRBV3-1 (or the pseudogene TRBV3-2) to TRBJ2-5, with unresolved D. Sequencing used peripheral blood, obtained in a trial of Ad26.COV2.S vaccine versus placebo. The source is a person between 18 and 65 years old who received the Ad26.COV2.S COVID-19 vaccine or a placebo. Written as DNA, the CDR3 is TGTGCCAGCAGCCAAGCGGCTAACCAAGAGACCCAGTACTTC. Protein product: CASSQAANQETQYF.